Here is one T cell receptor (beta chain) with its context. This specimen belongs to a study of T cells in Graves' hyperthyroidism and ophthalmopathy. Trimming took off 7 bases at V and 2 bases at J, with 14 bases between the two ends. Germline V gene data show CDR1 as MGHRA and CDR2 as YSYEKL. The CDR3 runs 14 residues. Disease duration was under 3 months in the ophthalmopathy patients, who also had a Clinical Activity Score of at least 3 and a NOSPECS grade of at least 4. Uncontrolled infections, other autoimmune diseases, pregnancy or lactation led to exclusion of patients. Together with thyroid ultrasound, orbital computed tomography, serum thyroxine and TRAb, clinical symptoms were used for diagnoses. TCR beta CDR3 sequences were amplified from RNA transcripts. HTBI primers drove first-round RT-PCR of the TCR CDR3. Via MiXCR, TCRdb re-called the multiplex PCR reads, giving one row per CDR3 protein. The table has 530,000 or so distinct CDR3 sequences, around 22% seen once.

The rearrangement uses TRBV4-1 and TRBJ1-1; no firm D call. The material sequenced was blood. The clonotype was recovered from a woman aged 25 to 39 with Graves' ophthalmopathy. The CDR3 reads CASKSSGANTEAFF. The DNA for the CDR3 is TGCGCCAGCAAAAGTTCAGGAGCTAACACTGAAGCTTTCTTT.